A single sample is the source of the 32 T cell receptor beta chains below, sequenced in a study of blood T cell repertoires in COVID-19. Repertoires were generated with immunoSEQ multiplex PCR, while TCRdb's copy carries only in-frame clones and drops some. Of 70,000 to 80,000 clones detected, about four fifths appear once; the ten largest clones hold 12%. The sample consisted of peripheral blood. The receptor set was obtained from a human donor in a cohort sampled during active COVID-19.

In DNA, the CDR3 is TGCGCCAGCAGCTCGATAGCGGGCGCAGATACGCAGTATTTT. It is translated as CASSSIAGADTQYF. The chain uses TRBV5-1 and TRBJ2-3; TRBD2 matches at 7 bases. The CDR3 extends over 14 amino acids. Germline V gene sequence: CDR1 SGHRS, CDR2 YFSETQ. J was trimmed by 4 bases and V by 3 bases; bases with no gene match: 5.

This chain uses TRBV6-6 with TRBJ1-2; 7 bases are shared with TRBD1. Losses at the gene ends were 0 bases for V and 8 bases for J; bases not matched to a gene: 6. CDR3 length equals 14 residues. The germline CDR1 and CDR2 sequences are MNHNY and SVGAGI (reference sequence). The CDR3 sequence: CASSYSTGVGGYTF. CDR3 DNA: TGTGCCAGCAGTTACTCCACAGGGGTCGGCGGCTACACCTTC.

This clone has just one count. V is TRBV18 and J is TRBJ2-5; 12 nucleotides match TRBD2. From germline, CDR1 is KGHSH and CDR2 LQKENI. CDR3 size: 17 residues. With 5 bases clipped from V and 0 bases from J, the junction kept 7 bases outside the gene matches. The CDR3 region is CASSTGLAGPYQETQYF. The CDR3 coding sequence is TGTGCCAGCTCAACCGGACTAGCGGGGCCGTACCAAGAGACCCAGTACTTC.

The chain couples TRBV6-1 to TRBJ1-3; a weak D match, TRBD1 (5 bases). Germline lookup yields CDR1 MNHNS and CDR2 SASEGT. CDR3 size: 15 residues. V lost 3 bases and J 4 bases, leaving 13 bases between the germline ends. CDR3 in DNA: TGTGCCAGCAGTGACCCAGGGACTGCGGGAAACACCATATATTTT. Protein sequence: CASSDPGTAGNTIYF.

The genes are TRBV5-1 and TRBJ2-5; 7 bases are a match to TRBD1. The CDR3 length is 14 residues. V dropped 4 bases and J dropped 5; count of bases not matched to a gene: 8. Germline assignment: CDR1 SGHRS and CDR2 YFSETQ. CDR3 bases: TGCGCCAGCAGCCGCCTAACAGGGGAGGAGACCCAGTACTTC. Amino acids: CASSRLTGEETQYF.

The rearrangement uses TRBV6-1 and TRBJ1-5; TRBD1 might be the D (5 bases). The CDR3 length is 16 residues. Trimming removed 3 bases from V and 0 bases from J, with 12 bases in between. CDR1 is MNHNS, CDR2 SASEGT, per germline. CDR3 region: CASSEKGQGSNQPQHF. The CDR3 DNA sequence: TGTGCCAGCAGTGAGAAGGGCCAGGGTAGCAATCAGCCCCAGCATTTT.

The V gene is TRBV7-3, the J gene TRBJ2-2; 11 bases map to TRBD1. Germline values: CDR1 SGHTA, CDR2 FQGTGA. J lost 7 bases, V lost 5 bases, and 9 bases had no gene match. The CDR3 consists of 16 residues. As DNA, the CDR3 is TGTGCCAGCAGCCCTAGGGACAGGGGGAAGGGCGGGGAGCTGTTTTTT. Translation: CASSPRDRGKGGELFF.

The chain uses TRBV5-1 and TRBJ2-3; D is unresolved. Germline assignment: CDR1 SGHRS and CDR2 YFSETQ. The CDR3 covers 15 residues. Trimming took off 0 bases at V and 1 base at J, with 9 bases between the two ends. The DNA for the CDR3 is TGCGCCAGCAGCTTGGGAGAAATACGCACAGATACGCAGTATTTT. This gives the protein CASSLGEIRTDTQYF.

The rearrangement uses TRBV19 and TRBJ1-1, with D possibly TRBD1 on 6 matching bases. V shed 6 bases and J shed 4 bases, with 21 bases lying between them. This CDR3 spans 16 amino acids. Per the germline V gene, CDR1 is LNHDA and CDR2 is SQIVND (reference sequence). The CDR3 DNA is TGTGCCAGTAGGCGCGGGGGCCAACTAGGGACCACTGAAGCTTTCTTT. Translating it yields CASRRGGQLGTTEAFF. The variable domain in full, completed from reference TRBV19 and TRBJ1-1, reads DGGITQSPKYLFRKEGQNVTLSCEQNLNHDAMYWYRQDPGQGLRLIYYSQIVNDFQKGDIAEGYSVSREKKESFPLTVTSAQKNPTAFYLCASRRGGQLGTTEAFFGQGTRLTVV.

The chain is built from TRBV24-1 and TRBJ2-5; TRBD1 matches 10 bases. Germline loops: CDR1 KGHDR, CDR2 SFDVKD. Losses at the gene ends were 7 bases for V and 1 base for J; bases not matched to a gene: 8. The CDR3 extends over 16 amino acids. This CDR3 reads CATSFEDRGFQETQYF. CDR3 DNA: TGTGCCACCAGCTTTGAGGACAGGGGGTTCCAAGAGACCCAGTACTTC.

This clone has only a few counts. The V and J genes are TRBV7-9 and TRBJ2-2; a weak D match, TRBD1 (6 bases). From germline, CDR1 is SEHNR and CDR2 FQNEAQ (reference sequence). V was shortened by 4 bases and J by 4 bases, with 10 bases between the two germline ends. This CDR3 is built from 14 residues. The CDR3 bases are TGTGCCAGCAGCTCGGACAGAGCCACCGGGGAGCTGTTTTTT. This codes for CASSSDRATGELFF. Together with reference TRBV7-9 and TRBJ2-2, the CDR3 gives the full variable domain: DTGVSQNPRHKITKRGQNVTFRCDPISEHNRLYWYRQTLGQGPEFLTYFQNEAQLEKSRLLSDRFSAERPKGSFSTLEIQRTEQGDSAMYLCASSSDRATGELFFGEGSRLTVL.

V usage is TRBV19 and J usage is TRBJ2-5, with no clear D. Germline V CDR1 and CDR2: LNHDA, SQIVND (reference sequence). V lost 6 bases and J 0 bases, leaving 11 bases between the germline ends. This CDR3 comprises 14 residues. CDR3 protein: CASSPRSHQETQYF. CDR3 DNA sequence: TGTGCCAGTAGCCCCCGGTCGCACCAAGAGACCCAGTACTTC.

The chain links TRBV6-5 to TRBJ2-6, with unresolved D. The length of the CDR3 is 15 residues. Trimming took 4 bases from V and 0 from J, leaving 7 bases between them. The germline V gene has CDR1 MNHEY and CDR2 SVGAGI. This chain's CDR3 is CASSFRGSGANVLTF. CDR3 DNA sequence: TGTGCCAGCAGTTTCAGAGGCTCTGGGGCCAACGTCCTGACTTTC.

V usage is TRBV11-2 and J usage is TRBJ2-7, with TRBD1 matching over 8 bases. The CDR3 consists of 14 residues. Trimming removed 2 bases from V and 6 bases from J; junction bases left unmatched: 6. Germline CDR1 and CDR2: SGHAT and FQNNGV. The CDR3 is CASSLSPGTGEQYF. DNA for the CDR3: TGTGCCAGCAGCTTATCCCCCGGGACAGGCGAGCAGTACTTC.

The V call is TRBV5-1, the J call TRBJ2-1; no firm D call. Germline CDR1 is SGHRS and CDR2 is YFSETQ. V shed 1 base and J shed 9 bases, with 8 bases lying between them. There are 12 residues in the CDR3. The CDR3 is CASSLNAGEQFF. The CDR3 region has the DNA TGCGCCAGCAGCTTGAACGCCGGTGAGCAGTTCTTC. Together with reference TRBV5-1 and TRBJ2-1, the CDR3 gives the full variable domain: KAGVTQTPRYLIKTRGQQVTLSCSPISGHRSVSWYQQTPGQGLQFLFEYFSETQRNKGNFPGRFSGRQFSNSRSEMNVSTLELGDSALYLCASSLNAGEQFFGPGTRLTVL.

This chain joins TRBV6-6 and TRBJ2-7, with TRBD1 as a possible D gene (6 bases). The length of the CDR3 is 14 residues. CDR1 is MNHNY and CDR2 is SVGAGI in the germline V gene (reference sequence). The V and J ends lost 10 bases and 1 base respectively, with 17 bases between them. The CDR3 is CATTEGHPSYEQYF. For the CDR3, the DNA is TGTGCCACCACTGAGGGACATCCTTCCTACGAGCAGTACTTC.

This clone was found a few times. V and J are TRBV5-4 and TRBJ1-1; 7 bases match TRBD1. Unmatched junction bases numbered 12, after V lost 0 bases and J lost 1 base. Germline CDR1 is SGHNT and CDR2 is YYREEE (reference sequence). CDR3 length: 18 amino acids. The CDR3 here is CASSLGSQGVLSNTEAFF. Written as DNA, the CDR3 is TGTGCCAGCAGCTTGGGGAGTCAGGGGGTACTTTCGAACACTGAAGCTTTCTTT.

This sequence joins TRBV7-7 and TRBJ1-1; D not certain. The germline V and J ends were trimmed by 2 bases and 0 bases, with 4 bases remaining between them. CDR1 is SSHAT and CDR2 is FNYEAQ in the germline V gene (reference sequence). The CDR3 runs 13 residues. Written as DNA, the CDR3 is TGTGCCAGCAGCTTACAGGTGAACACTGAAGCTTTCTTT. It codes for CASSLQVNTEAFF.

The genes are TRBV3-1 (or the pseudogene TRBV3-2) and TRBJ1-2; 10 bases are a match to TRBD1. The J segment lost 4 bases and the V segment lost 4 bases, leaving 0 bases of the junction unmatched. Germline assignment: CDR1 LGHDT and CDR2 YNNKEL (reference sequence). The CDR3 is made up of 13 amino acids. The CDR3 loop reads CASSRTGGYGYTF. CDR3 nucleotides: TGTGCCAGCAGCCGGACAGGGGGCTATGGCTACACCTTC.

The chain couples TRBV28 to TRBJ1-5; D is ambiguous. There are 12 residues in the CDR3. Looked up from germline, CDR1 is MDHEN and CDR2 is SYDVKM. Trimming pared 8 bases from V and 4 bases from J, leaving 9 bases between. The CDR3 nucleotides are TGTGCCAGCGGGAGGGCTAATCAGCCCCAGCATTTT. Amino acid sequence: CASGRANQPQHF.

The chain joins TRBV5-4 to TRBJ1-1; D perhaps matches TRBD1 (6 bases). CDR3 size: 16 residues. Germline V CDR1 and CDR2: SGHNT, YYREEE (reference sequence). V was shortened by 0 bases and J by 0 bases, with 12 bases between the two germline ends. CDR3 loop: CASSLALGALNTEAFF. The CDR3 DNA reads TGTGCCAGCAGCTTGGCCTTGGGGGCCTTGAACACTGAAGCTTTCTTT. Complete variable domain (other parts from reference TRBV5-4 and TRBJ1-1): ETGVTQSPTHLIKTRGQQVTLRCSSQSGHNTVSWYQQALGQGPQFIFQYYREEENGRGNFPPRFSGLQFPNYSSELNVNALELDDSALYLCASSLALGALNTEAFFGQGTRLTVV.

The chain carries TRBV5-8 and TRBJ2-1; 11 bases map to TRBD1. The V segment lost 0 bases and the J segment 12 bases; nucleotides outside the gene matches: 8. The CDR3 is 15 residues long. Germline assignment: CDR1 SGHTS and CDR2 YDEGEE. This CDR3 is CASSLVGTGGIGQFF. CDR3 bases: TGTGCCAGCAGCTTGGTAGGGACAGGGGGTATCGGGCAGTTCTTC.

A note on this clone: This sample includes further DNA sequences coding for the same CDR3. The gene calls are TRBV20-1 and TRBJ2-5; the D gene is possibly TRBD2 (5 bases). V was trimmed by 3 bases and J by 3 bases, leaving 8 bases between them. CDR1 is DFQATT, CDR2 SNEGSKA, per germline (reference sequence). The CDR3 covers 12 residues. This CDR3 reads CSASSGEETQYF. The CDR3 DNA is TGCAGTGCTAGTTCCGGGGAAGAGACCCAGTACTTC.

V gene TRBV6-6 combines with J gene TRBJ2-2; D gene unclear. The CDR3 has 14 residues. The V gene's germline CDR1 is MNHNY and CDR2 SVGAGI (reference sequence). V lost 3 bases and J 3 bases, leaving 8 bases between the germline ends. CDR3 sequence: CASSYGQYTGELFF. DNA of the CDR3: TGTGCCAGCAGTTATGGGCAATACACCGGGGAGCTGTTTTTT.

This clone was recorded once. The chain uses TRBV28 and TRBJ2-7, with 9 nucleotides matching TRBD1. The germline gives CDR1 MDHEN, CDR2 SYDVKM. The CDR3 runs 15 residues. With V trimmed by 8 bases and J by 6 bases, 14 bases remained unmatched. The CDR3 nucleotides read TGTGCCAGCCTTTCGGGGGGACAGGGAAACTCCGAGCAGTACTTC. Protein product: CASLSGGQGNSEQYF.

The rearrangement uses TRBV28 and TRBJ1-4, with no clear D. The V end lost 3 bases, the J end lost 7 bases, and 15 bases lay between the germline ends. The CDR3 runs 15 residues. The V gene's germline CDR1 is MDHEN and CDR2 SYDVKM. The CDR3 region has the DNA TGTGCCAGCAGTTTTGCTCGGGTAGGAAGTGAAAAACTGTTTTTT. Translated, it gives CASSFARVGSEKLFF.

The chain is built from TRBV25-1 and TRBJ2-7; 9 bases line up with TRBD1. The germline V gene has CDR1 MGHDK and CDR2 SYGVNS. CDR3 length: 14 residues. V shed 6 bases and J 6 bases; nucleotides not matched to a gene: 9. The CDR3 nucleotides read TGTGCCAGCAGAGAAAGGGGACAGGGTAGCGAGCAGTACTTC. The encoded protein is CASRERGQGSEQYF.

The chain links TRBV25-1 to TRBJ1-5; TRBD1 matches 7 bases. V was pared by 5 bases and J by 6 bases, with 7 bases of the junction left unmatched. The CDR3 runs 14 residues. The germline V gene encodes CDR1 MGHDK and CDR2 SYGVNS. Written as DNA, the CDR3 is TGTGCCAGCAGTAAACAGGGGCGAGGTCAGCCCCAGCATTTT. Amino acid sequence: CASSKQGRGQPQHF.

This sequence joins TRBV6-5 and TRBJ2-2; 13 nucleotides align to TRBD2. CDR1 and CDR2 from the germline V gene are MNHEY and SVGAGI. The CDR3 runs to 15 residues. The V gene end was trimmed by 7 bases and the J gene end by 5 bases; junction bases not matched to a gene: 4. The CDR3 sequence is CASTLTSGGTGELFF. The CDR3 DNA is TGTGCCAGCACGCTGACTAGCGGGGGGACCGGGGAGCTGTTTTTT.

The gene calls are TRBV7-3 and TRBJ2-1; D perhaps matches TRBD2 (6 bases). The CDR3 extends over 15 amino acids. Per germline, CDR1 SGHTA and CDR2 FQGTGA. Trimming shortened V by 5 bases and J by 7 bases, and 18 bases separated the two germline ends. CDR3 sequence (DNA): TGTGCCAGCAGCCTCCTGGGTCCAGGGAGGAATGAGCAGTTCTTC. This sequence encodes CASSLLGPGRNEQFF.

The chain links TRBV9 to TRBJ2-3, with D uncertain. The CDR3 sequence is 11 residues long. Trimming cost V 7 bases and J 2 bases, with 5 bases left between them. CDR1 is SGDLS and CDR2 is YYNGEE in the germline V gene. The chain's CDR3 is CASSHTDTQYF. The CDR3 DNA follows: TGTGCCAGCTCCCACACAGATACGCAGTATTTT.

J is TRBJ2-1 and V is TRBV4-2; 11 bases map to TRBD2. V lost 5 bases, J lost 3 bases, and 3 bases stayed unmatched. CDR1 and CDR2 (germline): LGHNA, YNFKEQ. The CDR3 has 15 residues. CDR3 DNA: TGTGCCAGCAGCAACGGACTAGCGGGCTACAATGAGCAGTTCTTC. It encodes CASSNGLAGYNEQFF.